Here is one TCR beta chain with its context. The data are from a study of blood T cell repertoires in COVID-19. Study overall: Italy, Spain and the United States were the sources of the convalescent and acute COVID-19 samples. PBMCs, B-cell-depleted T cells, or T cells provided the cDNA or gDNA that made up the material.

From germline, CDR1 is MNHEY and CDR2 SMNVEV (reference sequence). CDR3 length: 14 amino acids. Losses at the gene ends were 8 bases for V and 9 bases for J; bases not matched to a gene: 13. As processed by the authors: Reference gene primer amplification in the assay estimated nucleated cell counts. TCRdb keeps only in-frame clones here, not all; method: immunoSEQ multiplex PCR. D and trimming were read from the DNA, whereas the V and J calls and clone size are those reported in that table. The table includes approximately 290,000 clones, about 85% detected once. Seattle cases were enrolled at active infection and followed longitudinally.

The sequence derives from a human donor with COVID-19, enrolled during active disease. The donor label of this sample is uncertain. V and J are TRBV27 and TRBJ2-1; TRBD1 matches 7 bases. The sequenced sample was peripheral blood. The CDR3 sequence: CASSFRQGRGEQFF. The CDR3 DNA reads TGTGCCAGCTCATTCCGACAGGGACGGGGTGAGCAGTTCTTC.